The entry below gives a single T cell receptor beta chain sequence along with its context. No antigen is known for it. The sample comes from a study of T cell responses to AZD1222 COVID-19 vaccine. Sequencing used immunoSEQ multiplex PCR; TCRdb keeps in-frame clones, though not all of them. This table holds some 200,000 clones, roughly 92% found once. This CDR3 spans 14 amino acids. Germline CDR1 reads SGHVS; CDR2 reads FQNEAQ. V lost 7 bases and J 7 bases, leaving 17 bases between the germline ends. Notes on the study in general: Per reports, nearly half of all spike-specific TCRs target regions that are unmutated in variants.

This receptor was taken from an adult in good health. V and J are TRBV7-8 and TRBJ2-1, with D possibly matching TRBD2 (7 bases). This specimen was peripheral blood, taken on day 0 of AZD1222 vaccination. The CDR3 here is CASTNGGARNEQFF. DNA of the CDR3: TGTGCCAGCACCAATGGGGGGGCCAGGAATGAGCAGTTCTTC. Supplemented by reference TRBV7-8 and TRBJ2-1, the full variable domain reads GAGVSQSPRYKVAKRGQDVALRCDPISGHVSLFWYQQALGQGPEFLTYFQNEAQLDKSGLPSDRFFAERPEGSVSTLKIQRTQQEDSAVYLCASTNGGARNEQFFGPGTRLTVL.